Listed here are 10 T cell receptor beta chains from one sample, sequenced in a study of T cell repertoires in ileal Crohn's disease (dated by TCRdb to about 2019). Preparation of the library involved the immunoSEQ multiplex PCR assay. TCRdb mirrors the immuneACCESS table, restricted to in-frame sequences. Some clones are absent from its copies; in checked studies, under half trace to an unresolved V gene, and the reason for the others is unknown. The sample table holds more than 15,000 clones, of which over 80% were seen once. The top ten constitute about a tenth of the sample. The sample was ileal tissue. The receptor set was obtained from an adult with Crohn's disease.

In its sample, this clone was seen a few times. DNA for the CDR3: TGTGCCAGCAGCCAAGGGTTCGGGGGGCACACCGGGGAGCTGTTTTTT. Its translation is CASSQGFGGHTGELFF. This chain uses TRBV4-2 with TRBJ2-2; TRBD2 is a possible D gene (7 bases). V dropped 1 base and J dropped 3 bases, with 12 bases sitting between them. CDR1 is LGHNA, CDR2 YNFKEQ, per germline. There are 16 residues in the CDR3.

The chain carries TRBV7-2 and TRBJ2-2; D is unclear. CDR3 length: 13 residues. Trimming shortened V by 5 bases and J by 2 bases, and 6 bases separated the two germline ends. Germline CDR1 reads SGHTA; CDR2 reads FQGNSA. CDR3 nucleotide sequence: TGTGCCAGCAGCCCAGTTAACACCGGGGAGCTGTTTTTT. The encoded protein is CASSPVNTGELFF.

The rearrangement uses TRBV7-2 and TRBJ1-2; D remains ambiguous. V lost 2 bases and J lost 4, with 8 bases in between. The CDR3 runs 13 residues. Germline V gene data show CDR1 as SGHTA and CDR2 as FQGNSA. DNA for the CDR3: TGTGCCAGCAGCTTAACAAATCTCTATGGCTACACCTTC. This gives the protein CASSLTNLYGYTF.

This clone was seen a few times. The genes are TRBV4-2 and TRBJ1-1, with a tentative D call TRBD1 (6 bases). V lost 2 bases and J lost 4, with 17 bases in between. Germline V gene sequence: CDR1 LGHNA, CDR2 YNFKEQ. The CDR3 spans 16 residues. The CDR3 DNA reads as TGTGCCAGCAGCCAAAGGGTGCACCAGGGGTTCACTGAAGCTTTCTTT. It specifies CASSQRVHQGFTEAFF.

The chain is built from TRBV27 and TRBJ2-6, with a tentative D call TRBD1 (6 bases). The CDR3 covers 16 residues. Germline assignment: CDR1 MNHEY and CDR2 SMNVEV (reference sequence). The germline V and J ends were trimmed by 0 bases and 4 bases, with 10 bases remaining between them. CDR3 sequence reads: CASSLSSGTGANVLTF. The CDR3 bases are TGTGCCAGCAGTTTATCGAGTGGGACAGGGGCCAACGTCCTGACTTTC. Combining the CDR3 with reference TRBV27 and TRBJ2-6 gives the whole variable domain EAQVTQNPRYLITVTGKKLTVTCSQNMNHEYMSWYRQDPGLGLRQIYYSMNVEVTDKGDVPEGYKVSRKEKRNFPLILESPSPNQTSLYFCASSLSSGTGANVLTFGAGSRLTVL.

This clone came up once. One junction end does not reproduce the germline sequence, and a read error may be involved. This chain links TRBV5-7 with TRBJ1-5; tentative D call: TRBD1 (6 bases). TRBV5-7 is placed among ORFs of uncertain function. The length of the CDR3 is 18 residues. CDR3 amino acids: CASSYEGRGKYSNRPQHF. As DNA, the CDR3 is TGTGCCAGCAGCTACGAGGGCAGGGGAAAGTATAGCAATCGGCCCCAGCATTTT.

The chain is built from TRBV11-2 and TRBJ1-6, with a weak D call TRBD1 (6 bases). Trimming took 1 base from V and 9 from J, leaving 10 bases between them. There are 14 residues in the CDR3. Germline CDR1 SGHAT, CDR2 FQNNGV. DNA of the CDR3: TGTGCCAGCAGCTTAGCCGCAGGGGTTTCACCCCTCCACTTT. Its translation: CASSLAAGVSPLHF.

The CDR3 sequence: CASNRWGQGGTEAFF. The DNA for the CDR3 is TGTGCCAGCAACCGATGGGGACAGGGAGGCACTGAAGCTTTCTTT. The rearrangement joins TRBV6-5 to TRBJ1-1; 9 bases map to TRBD1. Germline values: CDR1 MNHEY, CDR2 SVGAGI. The junction had 10 bases not matched to a gene; V was cut back by 7 bases and J by 4 bases. The CDR3 loop spans 15 amino acids.

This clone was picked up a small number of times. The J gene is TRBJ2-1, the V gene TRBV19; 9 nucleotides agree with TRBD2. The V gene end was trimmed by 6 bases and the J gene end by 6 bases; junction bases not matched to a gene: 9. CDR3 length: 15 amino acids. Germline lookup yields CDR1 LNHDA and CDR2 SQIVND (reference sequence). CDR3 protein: CASRLVAGGSNEQFF. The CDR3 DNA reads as TGTGCCAGTAGATTGGTGGCGGGGGGGAGCAATGAGCAGTTCTTC.

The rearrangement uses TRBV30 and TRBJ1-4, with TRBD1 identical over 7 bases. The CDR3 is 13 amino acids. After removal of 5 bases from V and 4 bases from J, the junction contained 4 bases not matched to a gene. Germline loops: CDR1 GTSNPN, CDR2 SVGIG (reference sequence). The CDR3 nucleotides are TGTGCCTGGGGGGGACAGCGTAATGAAAAACTGTTTTTT. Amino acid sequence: CAWGGQRNEKLFF.